The rows below give T cell receptor beta chains drawn from one sample of a study of blood T cell repertoires in COVID-19. The repertoire was sequenced with immunoSEQ multiplex PCR; TCRdb's copy has only in-frame clones and lacks some. The sample has 90,000 to 110,000 clones, roughly 85% seen once. Input material: peripheral blood. These receptors came from a woman aged 80 or older with acute or convalescent COVID-19. Each CDR3 is given with its conserved first and last residue. Each record gives: J gene, clone size, V gene, CDR3 protein. Some rows mark clone size as missing; the rest say once, few, many or name a class of expanded clone.

TRBJ1-3	NA	TRBV6-5	CASQAQSSGNTIYF
TRBJ2-1	NA	TRBV3-1/TRBV3-2	CASSPSGQGFYNEQFF
TRBJ2-7	NA	TRBV27	CASSLEAGGIYEQYF
TRBJ1-1	NA	TRBV11-2	CASSPQGPEAFF
TRBJ2-7	NA	TRBV6-5	CASTMGGTGAYEQYF
TRBJ2-1	once	TRBV15	CATRLESYNEQFF
TRBJ1-6	NA	TRBV6-5	CASRAGTGVSPLHF
TRBJ2-3	NA	TRBV9	CASSVRGSGSADTQYF
TRBJ2-1	NA	TRBV19	CASSMRTGSYNEQFF
TRBJ1-4	NA	TRBV5-5	CASSLGWLNEKLFF
TRBJ2-3	NA	TRBV18	CASSPFEYTQYF
TRBJ2-7	NA	TRBV10-3	CAIAGTSSSYEQYF
TRBJ2-6	NA	TRBV13	CASSPRQGVTGANVLTF
TRBJ1-3	NA	TRBV5-5	CASSFRQGVYSGNTIYF
TRBJ2-2	once	TRBV7-9	CASSPGGELFF
TRBJ2-7	NA	TRBV2	CASSAGTSGRASEQYF
TRBJ2-5	NA	TRBV19	CASSTLLAGGGETQYF
TRBJ2-3	once	TRBV19	CASSMEGTDTQYF
TRBJ1-3	NA	TRBV7-9	CASSFDRAGNTIYF
TRBJ2-1	few	TRBV14	CASSQESSYNEQFF
TRBJ1-2	NA	TRBV24-1	CATSDLIRDSLSLNYGYTF
TRBJ1-5	NA	TRBV11-2	CASSLESGGNQPQHF
TRBJ2-1	NA	TRBV29-1	CSASGLAGVSSYNEQFF
TRBJ2-1	NA	TRBV11-3	CASSSTSGDYNEQFF
TRBJ1-1	NA	TRBV18	CASSASDSMNTEAFF
TRBJ1-1	NA	TRBV9	CASSVAPGGTEAFF
TRBJ2-5	NA	TRBV9	CASSQFPAKGGETQYF
TRBJ2-6	NA	TRBV30	CAWARDRVTGANVLTF
TRBJ2-1	NA	TRBV3-1/TRBV3-2	CASSPNPTSVTYNEQFF
TRBJ2-2	NA	TRBV10-3	CAISERGTQNTGELFF
TRBJ1-1	NA	TRBV5-1	CASSLSVNTEAFF
TRBJ2-3	NA	TRBV19	CASSMGLAGGTDTQYF
TRBJ2-3	NA	TRBV7-8	CASTDLRQSSTDTQYF
TRBJ2-4	NA	TRBV3-1/TRBV3-2	CASSPGGAGDVGGGKNIQYF
TRBJ2-3	once	TRBV19	CASRDRGRADTQYF
TRBJ2-1	NA	TRBV10-3	CAISGGGRGTSGSSEQFF
TRBJ1-4	few	TRBV19	CASGLTGNEKLFF
TRBJ2-2	NA	TRBV6-5	CASSRTSANTGELFF
TRBJ1-5	once	TRBV7-2	CASSLQSPNSNQPQHF
TRBJ1-1	NA	TRBV5-1	CASSWGRGGTEAFF
TRBJ1-5	NA	TRBV2	CASSEARQGNQPQHF
TRBJ1-5	NA	TRBV19	CASRVPRQGTNQPQHF
TRBJ2-3	NA	TRBV4-2	CASSRGLAGVYVDTQYF
TRBJ1-4	few	TRBV28	CASSPYRGTNEKLFF
TRBJ2-3	NA	TRBV5-1	CASSLEEVADTQYF
TRBJ1-1	NA	TRBV5-1	CASSLGQGITEAFF
TRBJ1-4	NA	TRBV25-1	CASSGTSTGKLFF
TRBJ2-1	NA	TRBV2	CASSEGSQGYNEQFF
TRBJ2-7	NA	TRBV28	CASSPVATNEQYF
TRBJ2-1	NA	TRBV6-6	CASSLGQGSREQFF
TRBJ1-3	NA	TRBV6-2/TRBV6-3	CASSYRGAGNTIYF
TRBJ2-2	NA	TRBV6-5	CASSPGTSGTGELFF
TRBJ2-3	NA	TRBV27	CASSLFGGTDTQYF
TRBJ2-5	NA	TRBV4-1	CASSPGLAASQETQYF